The source of this T cell receptor beta chain is a study of Graves' ophthalmopathy and Graves' hyperthyroidism (dated by TCRdb to the late 2010s). Background for the entire study: Peripheral blood samples were taken at the time of initial diagnosis, before any treatment was given. TCR beta repertoire signatures were used to distinguish Graves' ophthalmopathy from Graves' hyperthyroidism and to predict progression to ophthalmopathy. In total, over 130 blood samples were TCR-sequenced: approximately 42 ophthalmopathy, about 75 hyperthyroidism and about 17 hyperthyroidism-to-ophthalmopathy patients. To explore V-J signatures distinguishing ophthalmopathy from hyperthyroidism, a discovery set of 100 patients (43 ophthalmopathy, some 57 stable hyperthyroidism) was enrolled. An independent validation cohort was composed of 18 hyperthyroidism patients and around 16 patients who later progressed from hyperthyroidism to ophthalmopathy. In more than five hyperthyroidism patients, T-cell repertoires of thyroid tissue and blood were compared. Once sampling was done, hyperthyroidism patients were given methimazole at a starting dose of 30 mg daily, while ophthalmopathy patients were given high-dose intravenous methylprednisolone.

TCR beta CDR3 regions were amplified from RNA transcripts for repertoire sequencing. A first-round RT-PCR used HTBI primers with the Qiagen OneStep RT-PCR kit, followed by a second-round multiplex PCR, size selection and purification. The libraries underwent paired-end sequencing with 100 bp reads on an Illumina HiSeq2000. The published analysis was carried out like this. SOAPnuke was used to process the reads, removing any read that contained adapters or uncalled bases, had a mean Phred below 15, or lacked an exact match to the constant primer or identifier. COPE v1.2.5 was used to merge the high-quality paired reads. Each unique nucleotide sequence was treated as a clonotype, and MiTCR v1.1 was used to align the clonotypes to the IMGT TRB V, D and J references. Only V-J combinations with frequency above 0.0001 were analysed, covering over 98% of repertoires. A TCR clonal expansion and chaos score per V-J combination was defined as the ratio of F50 clonal expansion to chaos observed in the TCRdist matrix. Welch's t-statistics and random forest were used to narrow the features down to more than 10 V-J combinations, which were then fed into a naive Bayes classifier. The Morisita-Horn index was used to measure how similar the thyroid and blood repertoires were. The raw public data were reprocessed by TCRdb itself: fastp quality trimming at Q25, MiXCR clonotype calling, in-frame beta chains only. Identical CDR3 proteins give one entry, which carries the most common genes and DNA. The V and J calls come from TCRdb's annotation, not from the publication. This sample gives over 650,000 distinct CDR3 sequences in total; just over 40% of them show up just once. The ten largest clones take up more than 2.5% of the sample.

This clonotype was seen ten or more times. The clone's antigen remains unknown. No per-base quality is available; no much larger clone lies one base away. What the study reported, not specific to this receptor: Most expanded thyroid clonotypes with frequency above 0.001 were also detected in blood, suggesting blood repertoires may reflect the thyroid immune response. Sample size was not predetermined statistically, and investigators were not blinded to group allocation. The 13-signature model separated ophthalmopathy from stable hyperthyroidism with approximately 90% sensitivity and approximately 83% specificity in cross-validation, and 80%/75% in the test set. In validation, the model predicted ophthalmopathy progression with 55% to 71% sensitivity and approximately 72% specificity; roughly eleven predicted patients were CT-confirmed with GO in a median of 6.5 months.

The ophthalmopathy patients had moderately to severely active disease, with a Clinical Activity Score of 3 or higher, a NOSPECS grade of 4 or higher, and a disease duration of less than 3 months. Patients with other autoimmune diseases, uncontrolled infections, pregnancy or lactation were excluded from the study. Diagnosis relied on clinical symptoms, serum thyroxine, TRAb, thyroid ultrasound and orbital computed tomography. PBMCs were isolated from more than 9 ml of fresh peripheral blood by Ficoll-Paque density gradient centrifugation. Trizol reagent was used to extract the total RNA, and its quality was then checked on an Agilent 2100 Bioanalyzer. The sequenced material came from peripheral blood. This TCR came from an adult man with Graves' ophthalmopathy.

The sequence in DNA is TGTGCCAGCAGTTTGAACGGACAGGGGGGAAATCAGCCCCAGCATTTT. It specifies CASSLNGQGGNQPQHF. This chain joins TRBV12-3 or TRBV12-4 to TRBJ1-5, and TRBD1 aligns with 10 junction nucleotides. The CDR3 runs 16 amino acids, cysteine and phenylalanine included. This entry keeps only the CDR3 DNA: 48 bases, framed from base 1. Here V drops 3 bases and J drops 4 bases, and the junction holds 6 bases not matched to any gene.